This TCR beta chain stems from a study of Siglec-9 on CD8 T cells in melanoma. Overall study results and limits: Siglec-9 reportedly marks and regulates an effector memory CD8+ T-cell subset apparently accumulating in melanoma tumors.

For this clone: Its antigen remains unidentified.

Germline V gives CDR1 SGHRS, CDR2 YFSETQ. Deletions cut 0 bases from V and 4 bases from J, with 13 bases between. This CDR3 has 15 residues. Sequenced by immunoSEQ multiplex PCR; TCRdb stores in-frame clones only, minus some. Of approximately 39,000 clones listed, around 82% are singletons. The source material was Siglec-9- CD8+ T cells sorted from blood. This sequence was found in a human donor in good health. This rearrangement joins TRBV5-1 to TRBJ1-2, with TRBD1 as a possible D gene (6 bases). The CDR3 region is CASSLEGGLGYGYTF. As DNA, the CDR3 is TGCGCCAGCAGCTTGGAAGGGGGGCTTGGCTATGGCTACACCTTC.